These 10 T cell receptor beta chains came from one sample sequenced in a study of blood T cell repertoires in COVID-19 (dated by TCRdb to 2019 to 2021). The library was prepared using the immunoSEQ multiplex PCR assay. As stored in TCRdb, this immuneACCESS dataset retains in-frame rearrangements with V and J assigned. A fraction of the clones does not appear; measured against another copy, unresolved V genes explain less than half of the discrepancy, and the remainder lacks a known reason. This sample has 100,000 to 150,000 clones in its table, and 86% of those were observed once. The top ten constitute 10% to 12% of the sample. The sequenced sample was peripheral blood. The origin of the receptors is a woman aged 70 to 79 with COVID-19, enrolled during active disease.

V is TRBV6-4 and J is TRBJ2-7; 7 bases align to TRBD1. The germline gives CDR1 MRHNA, CDR2 SNTAGT. The CDR3 length is 18 residues. Germline trimming cut 0 bases from V and 3 bases from J; bases unmatched to any gene: 14. This chain's CDR3 is CASSDSNEVRDRGYEQYF. The CDR3 region has the DNA TGTGCCAGCAGTGACTCGAATGAGGTCCGGGACAGAGGCTACGAGCAGTACTTC.

The chain recombines TRBV30 with TRBJ1-4; 9 nucleotides line up with TRBD1. Germline CDR1 and CDR2: GTSNPN and SVGIG (reference sequence). The length of the CDR3 is 15 residues. J gave up 7 bases and V 0 bases, and 6 bases lay outside the gene matches. In DNA form, the CDR3 reads TGTGCCTGGAGTGTTGGGGGACAGGGAGGTGAAAAACTGTTTTTT. This codes for CAWSVGGQGGEKLFF.

The rearrangement links TRBV30 to TRBJ2-3; perhaps TRBD2 as D (7 bases). V lost 0 bases, J lost 6 bases, and 13 bases lay in between. The CDR3 runs to 14 residues. In germline, CDR1 is GTSNPN, CDR2 SVGIG (reference sequence). The CDR3 DNA reads as TGTGCCTGGAGTGTTTGGGGGGGCGGGGATACGCAGTATTTT. Protein: CAWSVWGGGDTQYF.

This clone appeared a few times. V usage is TRBV7-9 and J usage is TRBJ2-7; perhaps TRBD1 as D (6 bases). The CDR3 has 16 amino acids. Germline V CDR1 and CDR2: SEHNR, FQNEAQ (reference sequence). V lost 5 bases and J lost 3, with 20 bases in between. CDR3 DNA sequence: TGTGCCAGCAGCACCGCCCCCGCACAGGGCAACTACGAGCAGTACTTC. Residues: CASSTAPAQGNYEQYF.

This sequence joins TRBV7-2 and TRBJ2-5; TRBD2 might be the D (5 bases). CDR3 length equals 16 residues. From germline, CDR1 is SGHTA and CDR2 FQGNSA. V shed 5 bases and J shed 5 bases, with 21 bases lying between them. In nucleotides, the CDR3 is TGTGCCAGCAGCCCGGAGGTAGCACGGCTGTGGGAGACCCAGTACTTC. Encoded protein: CASSPEVARLWETQYF.

The chain uses TRBV19 and TRBJ1-1; 9 nucleotides match TRBD1. This CDR3 region has 14 residues. Germline CDR1 LNHDA, CDR2 SQIVND (reference sequence). V shed 8 bases and J 1 base; nucleotides not matched to a gene: 5. CDR3 sequence reads: CASYPGQGNTEAFF. CDR3 nucleotide sequence: TGTGCCAGTTATCCGGGACAGGGGAACACTGAAGCTTTCTTT. Full variable domain (outside the CDR3, taken from reference TRBV19 and TRBJ1-1): DGGITQSPKYLFRKEGQNVTLSCEQNLNHDAMYWYRQDPGQGLRLIYYSQIVNDFQKGDIAEGYSVSREKKESFPLTVTSAQKNPTAFYLCASYPGQGNTEAFFGQGTRLTVV.

This sequence joins TRBV5-1 and TRBJ2-7; tentative D call: TRBD1 (6 bases). Trimming left V 2 bases short and J 5 bases short, with 8 bases between. This CDR3 has 12 residues. Germline lookup yields CDR1 SGHRS and CDR2 YFSETQ. CDR3 loop: CASSLQGNEQYF. CDR3 nucleotide sequence: TGCGCCAGCAGCTTACAGGGTAACGAGCAGTACTTC.

The chain is built from TRBV30 and TRBJ1-3, with 8 nucleotides matching TRBD1. The CDR3 has 14 amino acids. V was clipped by 4 bases and J by 4 bases; unmatched bases: 6. Germline V gene sequence: CDR1 GTSNPN, CDR2 SVGIG (reference sequence). CDR3 protein: CAWTGGADGNTIYF. CDR3 in DNA: TGTGCCTGGACAGGGGGCGCCGACGGAAACACCATATATTTT.

This chain uses TRBV24-1 with TRBJ2-1; D possibly corresponds to TRBD2 (6 bases). Trimming removed 4 bases at V and 8 bases at J, with 20 bases between. Per the germline V gene, CDR1 is KGHDR and CDR2 is SFDVKD. The CDR3 contains 16 residues. CDR3 coding DNA: TGTGCCACCAGTGACCCGAAGGAGGGGCGCGACCATGAGCAGTTCTTC. The encoded protein is CATSDPKEGRDHEQFF.

The chain couples TRBV10-1 to TRBJ2-1, with 8 bases aligning to TRBD2. V trimming: 1 base; J trimming: 9 bases; junction bases outside the gene matches: 11. Germline V gene sequence: CDR1 WNHNN, CDR2 SYGVQD (reference sequence). The CDR3 contains 16 residues. This CDR3 reads CASSEWGGLGSAEQFF. CDR3 DNA sequence: TGCGCCAGCAGTGAGTGGGGGGGACTAGGGTCGGCTGAGCAGTTCTTC.